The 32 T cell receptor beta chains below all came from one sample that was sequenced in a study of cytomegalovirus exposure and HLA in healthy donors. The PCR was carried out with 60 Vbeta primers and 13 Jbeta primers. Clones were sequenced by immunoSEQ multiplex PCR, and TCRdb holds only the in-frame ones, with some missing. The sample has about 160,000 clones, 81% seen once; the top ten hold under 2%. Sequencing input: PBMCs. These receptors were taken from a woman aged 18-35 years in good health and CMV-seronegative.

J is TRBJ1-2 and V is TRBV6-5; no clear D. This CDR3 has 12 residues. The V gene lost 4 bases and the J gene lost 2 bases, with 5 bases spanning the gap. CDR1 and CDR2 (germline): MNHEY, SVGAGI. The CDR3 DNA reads TGTGCCAGCAGTTTCGGGAACTATGGCTACACCTTC. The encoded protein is CASSFGNYGYTF.

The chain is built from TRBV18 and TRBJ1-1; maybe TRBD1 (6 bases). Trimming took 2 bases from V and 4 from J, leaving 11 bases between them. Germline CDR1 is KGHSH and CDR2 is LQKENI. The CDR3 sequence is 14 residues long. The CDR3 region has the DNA TGTGCCAGCTCACCAAGGGGGTCAGGCACTGAAGCTTTCTTT. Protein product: CASSPRGSGTEAFF.

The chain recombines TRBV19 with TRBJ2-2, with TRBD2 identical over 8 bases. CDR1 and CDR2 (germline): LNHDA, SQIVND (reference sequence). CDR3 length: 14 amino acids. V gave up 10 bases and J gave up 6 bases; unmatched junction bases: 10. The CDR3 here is CATQREKRPGELFF. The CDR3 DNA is TGTGCCACCCAGCGGGAGAAAAGGCCCGGGGAGCTGTTTTTT.

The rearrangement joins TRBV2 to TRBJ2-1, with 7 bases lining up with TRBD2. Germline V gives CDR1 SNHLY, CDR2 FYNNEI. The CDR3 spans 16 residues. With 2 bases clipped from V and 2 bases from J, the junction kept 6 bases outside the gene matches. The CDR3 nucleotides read TGTGCCAGCAGTGAACGGTGGCGGGGGACCTACAATGAGCAGTTCTTC. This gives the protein CASSERWRGTYNEQFF.

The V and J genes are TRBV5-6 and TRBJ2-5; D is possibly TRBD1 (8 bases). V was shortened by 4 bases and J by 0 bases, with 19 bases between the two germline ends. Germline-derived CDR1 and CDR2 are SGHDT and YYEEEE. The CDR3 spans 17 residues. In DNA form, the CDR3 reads TGTGCCAGCAGCATAAACAGGGGGGGCCTGTACCAAGAGACCCAGTACTTC. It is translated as CASSINRGGLYQETQYF.

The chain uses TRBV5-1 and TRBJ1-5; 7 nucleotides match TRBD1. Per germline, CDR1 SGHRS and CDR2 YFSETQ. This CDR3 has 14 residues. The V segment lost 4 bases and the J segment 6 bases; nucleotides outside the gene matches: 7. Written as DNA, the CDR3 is TGCGCCAGCAGCGCGAAGGCAGGGGGTCAGCCCCAGCATTTT. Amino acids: CASSAKAGGQPQHF.

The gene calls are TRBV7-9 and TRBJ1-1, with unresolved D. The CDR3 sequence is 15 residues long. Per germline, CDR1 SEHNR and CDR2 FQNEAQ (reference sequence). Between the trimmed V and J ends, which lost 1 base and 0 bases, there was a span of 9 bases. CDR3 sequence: CASSLDYGVNTEAFF. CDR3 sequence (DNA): TGTGCCAGCAGCTTAGACTACGGGGTGAACACTGAAGCTTTCTTT.

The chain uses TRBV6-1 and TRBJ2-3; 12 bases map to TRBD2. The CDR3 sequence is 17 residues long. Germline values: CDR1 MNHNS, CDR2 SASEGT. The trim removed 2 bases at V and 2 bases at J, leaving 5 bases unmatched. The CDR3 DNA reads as TGTGCCAGCAGTGAATTCGGACTAGCGGGACTCACAGATACGCAGTATTTT. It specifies CASSEFGLAGLTDTQYF.

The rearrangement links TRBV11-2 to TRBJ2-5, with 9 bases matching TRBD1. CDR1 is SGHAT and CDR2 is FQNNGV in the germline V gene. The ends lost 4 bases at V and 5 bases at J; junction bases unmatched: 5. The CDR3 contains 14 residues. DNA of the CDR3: TGTGCCAGCAGCTCCGGACAGGGGAGGGAGACCCAGTACTTC. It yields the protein CASSSGQGRETQYF.

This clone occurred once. For the CDR3, the DNA is TGTGCCTGGAGTCCCAACTTGAACACTGAAGCTTTCTTT. Its protein is CAWSPNLNTEAFF. J is TRBJ1-1 and V is TRBV30; D not certain. With 2 bases removed from V and 0 bases from J, the gap between germline ends came to 7 bases. The CDR3 has 13 amino acids. The germline CDR1 and CDR2 sequences are GTSNPN and SVGIG (reference sequence).

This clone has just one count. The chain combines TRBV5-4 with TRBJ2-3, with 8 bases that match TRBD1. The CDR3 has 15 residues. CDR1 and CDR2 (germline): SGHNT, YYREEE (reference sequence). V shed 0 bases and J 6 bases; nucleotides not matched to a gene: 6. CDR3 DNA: TGTGCCAGCAGCTTGGGACAGGGGAGACCCGATACGCAGTATTTT. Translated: CASSLGQGRPDTQYF.

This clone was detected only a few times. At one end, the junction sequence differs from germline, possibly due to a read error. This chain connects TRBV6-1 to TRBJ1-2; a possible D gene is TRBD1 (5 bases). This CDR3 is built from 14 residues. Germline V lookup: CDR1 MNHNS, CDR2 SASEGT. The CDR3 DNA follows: TGTGCCATCAGTGAGCCCCCAGGGTCCCATGGCTACACCTTC. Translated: CAISEPPGSHGYTF.

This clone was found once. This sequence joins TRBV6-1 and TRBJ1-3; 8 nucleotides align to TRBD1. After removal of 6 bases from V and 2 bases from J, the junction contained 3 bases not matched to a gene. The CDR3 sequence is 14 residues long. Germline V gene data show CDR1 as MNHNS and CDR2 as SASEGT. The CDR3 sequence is CASSEDRAGNTIYF. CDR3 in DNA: TGTGCCAGCAGCGAGGACAGGGCTGGAAACACCATATATTTT.

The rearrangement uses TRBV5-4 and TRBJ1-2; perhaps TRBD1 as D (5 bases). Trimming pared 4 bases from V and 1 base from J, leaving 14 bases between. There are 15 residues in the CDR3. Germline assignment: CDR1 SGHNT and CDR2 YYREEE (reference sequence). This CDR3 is CASSRATQGNYGYTF. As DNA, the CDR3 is TGTGCCAGCAGCCGCGCCACTCAGGGTAACTATGGCTACACCTTC.

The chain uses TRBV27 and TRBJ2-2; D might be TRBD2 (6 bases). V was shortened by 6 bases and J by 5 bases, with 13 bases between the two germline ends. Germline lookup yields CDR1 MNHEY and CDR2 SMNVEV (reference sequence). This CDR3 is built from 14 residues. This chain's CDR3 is CASRVLAGTGELFF. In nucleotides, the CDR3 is TGTGCCAGCAGGGTACTAGCTGGTACCGGGGAGCTGTTTTTT.

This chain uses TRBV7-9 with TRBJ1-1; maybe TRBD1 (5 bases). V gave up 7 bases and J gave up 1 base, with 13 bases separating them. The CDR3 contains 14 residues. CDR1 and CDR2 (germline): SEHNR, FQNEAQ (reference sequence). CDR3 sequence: CASTTSGGNTEAFF. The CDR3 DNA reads TGTGCCAGCACCACTAGCGGGGGGAACACTGAAGCTTTCTTT.

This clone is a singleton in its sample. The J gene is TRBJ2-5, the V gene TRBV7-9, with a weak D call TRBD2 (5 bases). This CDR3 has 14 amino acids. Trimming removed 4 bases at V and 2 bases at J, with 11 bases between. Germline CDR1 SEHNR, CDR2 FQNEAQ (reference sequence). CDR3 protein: CASSSFGEQETQYF. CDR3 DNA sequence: TGTGCCAGCAGCTCTTTCGGGGAGCAAGAGACCCAGTACTTC.

The CDR3 here is CASSTVTGTHYEQYF. CDR3 DNA sequence: TGTGCCAGCAGTACGGTGACCGGGACTCATTACGAGCAGTACTTC. The V and J genes are TRBV28 and TRBJ2-7; tentatively, D is TRBD2 (6 bases). CDR1 and CDR2 (germline): MDHEN, SYDVKM. The CDR3 covers 15 residues. The V end was cut by 5 bases, the J end by 4 bases, with 18 bases between.

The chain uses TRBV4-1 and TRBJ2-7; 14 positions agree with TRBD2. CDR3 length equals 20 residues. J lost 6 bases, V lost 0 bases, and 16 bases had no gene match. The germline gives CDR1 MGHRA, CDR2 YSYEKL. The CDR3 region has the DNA TGCGCCAGCAGCCAAGAAAAACCGGGACTAGCGGGAGTTCTATCTGTCGAGCAGTACTTC. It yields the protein CASSQEKPGLAGVLSVEQYF.

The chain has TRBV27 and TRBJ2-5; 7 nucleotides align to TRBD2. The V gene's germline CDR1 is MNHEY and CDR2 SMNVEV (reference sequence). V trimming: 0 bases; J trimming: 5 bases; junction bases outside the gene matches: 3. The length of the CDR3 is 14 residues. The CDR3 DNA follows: TGTGCCAGCAGTTTATCGGTGGGGGGGGAGACCCAGTACTTC. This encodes CASSLSVGGETQYF.

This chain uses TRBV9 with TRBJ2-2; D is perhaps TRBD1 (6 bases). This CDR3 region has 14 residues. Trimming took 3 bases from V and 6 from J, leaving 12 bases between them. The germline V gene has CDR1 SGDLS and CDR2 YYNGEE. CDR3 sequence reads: CASSAGTLPGELFF. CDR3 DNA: TGTGCCAGCAGCGCCGGGACACTCCCCGGGGAGCTGTTTTTT.

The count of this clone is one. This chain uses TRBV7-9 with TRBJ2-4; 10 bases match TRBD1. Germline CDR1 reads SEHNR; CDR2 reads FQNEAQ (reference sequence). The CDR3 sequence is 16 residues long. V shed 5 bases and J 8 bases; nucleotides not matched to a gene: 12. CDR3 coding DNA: TGTGCCAGCAGCCTGGGGACAGGGGTCCCCTCGGACATTCAGTACTTC. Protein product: CASSLGTGVPSDIQYF. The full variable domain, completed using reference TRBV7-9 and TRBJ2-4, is DTGVSQNPRHKITKRGQNVTFRCDPISEHNRLYWYRQTLGQGPEFLTYFQNEAQLEKSRLLSDRFSAERPKGSFSTLEIQRTEQGDSAMYLCASSLGTGVPSDIQYFGAGTRLSVL.

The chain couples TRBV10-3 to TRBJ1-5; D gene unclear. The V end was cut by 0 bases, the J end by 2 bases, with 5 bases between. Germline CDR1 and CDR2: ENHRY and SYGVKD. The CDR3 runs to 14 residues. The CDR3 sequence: CAISESPGNQPQHF. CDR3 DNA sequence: TGTGCCATCAGTGAGTCGCCGGGCAATCAGCCCCAGCATTTT.

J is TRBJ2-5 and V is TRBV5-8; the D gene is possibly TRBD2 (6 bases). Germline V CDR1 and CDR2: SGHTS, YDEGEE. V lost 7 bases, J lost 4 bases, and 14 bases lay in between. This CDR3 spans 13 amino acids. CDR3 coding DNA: TGTGCCAGCCCTTCGACTAGTTTAGAGACCCAGTACTTC. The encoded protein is CASPSTSLETQYF.

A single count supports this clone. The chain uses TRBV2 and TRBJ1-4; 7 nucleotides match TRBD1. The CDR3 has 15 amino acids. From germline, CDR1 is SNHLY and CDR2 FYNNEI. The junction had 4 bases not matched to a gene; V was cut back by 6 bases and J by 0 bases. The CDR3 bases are TGTGCCAGCAGCCGGGACAGCCCAACTAATGAAAAACTGTTTTTT. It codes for CASSRDSPTNEKLFF.

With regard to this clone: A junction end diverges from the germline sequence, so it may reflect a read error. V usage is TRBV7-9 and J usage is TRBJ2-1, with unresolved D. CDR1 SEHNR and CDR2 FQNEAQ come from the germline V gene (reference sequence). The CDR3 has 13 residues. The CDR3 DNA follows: TGTTCCAGCAGCTTAGGCCAGAACAATGAGCAGTTCTTC. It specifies CSSSLGQNNEQFF.

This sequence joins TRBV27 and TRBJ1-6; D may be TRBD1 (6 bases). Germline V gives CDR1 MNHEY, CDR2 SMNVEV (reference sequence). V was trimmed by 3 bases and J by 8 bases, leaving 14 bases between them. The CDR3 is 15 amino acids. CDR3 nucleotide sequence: TGTGCCAGCAGTTTCAGGGGACGGGGTGATTCACCCCTCCACTTT. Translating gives CASSFRGRGDSPLHF.

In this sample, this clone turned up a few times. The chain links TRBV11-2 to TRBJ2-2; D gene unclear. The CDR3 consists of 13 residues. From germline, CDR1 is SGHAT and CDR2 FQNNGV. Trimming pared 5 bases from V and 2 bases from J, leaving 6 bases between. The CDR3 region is CASSPHNTGELFF. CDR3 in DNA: TGTGCCAGCAGCCCACATAACACCGGGGAGCTGTTTTTT.

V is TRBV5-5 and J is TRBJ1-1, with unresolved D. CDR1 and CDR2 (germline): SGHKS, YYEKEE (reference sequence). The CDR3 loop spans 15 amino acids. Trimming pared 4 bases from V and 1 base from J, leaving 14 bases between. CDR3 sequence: CASSPSAGWNTEAFF. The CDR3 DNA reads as TGTGCCAGCAGCCCCTCGGCAGGTTGGAACACTGAAGCTTTCTTT.

DNA of the CDR3: TGTGCCAGCAGTTTATCGGTGACAGGGGCGACTGAAGCTTTCTTT. Encoded protein: CASSLSVTGATEAFF. This sequence joins TRBV27 and TRBJ1-1; TRBD1 agrees at 8 bases. The CDR3 sequence is 15 residues long. Germline values: CDR1 MNHEY, CDR2 SMNVEV (reference sequence). The J segment lost 5 bases and the V segment lost 0 bases, leaving 5 bases of the junction unmatched.

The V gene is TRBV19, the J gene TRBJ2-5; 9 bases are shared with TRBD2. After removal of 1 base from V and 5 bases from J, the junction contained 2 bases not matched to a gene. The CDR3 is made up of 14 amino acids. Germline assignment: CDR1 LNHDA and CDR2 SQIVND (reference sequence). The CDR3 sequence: CASSIGSGSETQYF. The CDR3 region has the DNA TGTGCCAGTAGTATAGGTAGCGGGAGTGAGACCCAGTACTTC.

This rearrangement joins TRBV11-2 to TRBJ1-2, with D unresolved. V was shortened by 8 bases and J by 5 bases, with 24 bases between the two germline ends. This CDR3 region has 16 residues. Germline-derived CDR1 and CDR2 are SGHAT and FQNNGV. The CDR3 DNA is TGTGCCAGCGGATCGGGTCATGACTCATCTTCATATGGCTACACCTTC. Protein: CASGSGHDSSSYGYTF. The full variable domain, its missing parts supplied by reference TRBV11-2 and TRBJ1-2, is EAGVAQSPRYKIIEKRQSVAFWCNPISGHATLYWYQQILGQGPKLLIQFQNNGVVDDSQLPKDRFSAERLKGVDSTLKIQPAKLEDSAVYLCASGSGHDSSSYGYTFGSGTRLTVV.